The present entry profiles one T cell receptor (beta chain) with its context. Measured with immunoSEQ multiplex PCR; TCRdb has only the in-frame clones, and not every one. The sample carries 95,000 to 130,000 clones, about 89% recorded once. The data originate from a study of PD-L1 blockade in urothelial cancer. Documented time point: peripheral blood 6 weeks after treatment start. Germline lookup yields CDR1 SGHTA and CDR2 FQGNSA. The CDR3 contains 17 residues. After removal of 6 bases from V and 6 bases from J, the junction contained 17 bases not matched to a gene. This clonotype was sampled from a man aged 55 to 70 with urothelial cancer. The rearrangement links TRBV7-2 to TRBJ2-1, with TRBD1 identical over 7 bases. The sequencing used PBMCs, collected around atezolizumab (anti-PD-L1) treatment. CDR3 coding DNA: TGTGCCAGCAGAAAAGGTTTAGGGACAGTCGTTTCCAATGAGCAGTTCTTC. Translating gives CASRKGLGTVVSNEQFF.